This TCR beta chain is from a study of Ad26.COV2.S vaccination and SARS-CoV-2 variants (dated by TCRdb to the early 2020s). Study-level background: Donors in the vaccine arm were drawn from COV1001, a phase I-IIa trial of Ad26.COV2.S in healthy adults that was multicentre, randomized, double-blind and placebo-controlled. TCRbeta repertoire sequencing served as the tool for gauging how specific and how broad the SARS-CoV-2-reactive T cell receptors were following Ad26.COV2.S vaccination. Trial participants were randomized into five groups of five, in which low-dose or high-dose Ad26.COV2.S was given once or twice, or placebo was given on both occasions. Ad26.COV2.S was administered intramuscularly at 5 x 10^10 or 1 x 10^11 viral particles, either as a single shot or as two shots given 56 days apart. Investigators did not know the trial group allocation while performing experiments and assessing outcomes. A total of around 32 samples were included in the TCR-sequenced set, comprising approximately 20 Ad26.COV2.S vaccine recipients, 5 placebo recipients and 8 SARS-CoV-2 convalescent individuals. What the authors observed across the whole study: The study was not powered to compare responses between vaccine doses or regimens. The authors noted that total T cell responses may have been underestimated by the TCR breadth and depth analyses. Higher spike-specific TCR breadth was observed in Ad26.COV2.S recipients than in placebo recipients (P = 0.0014). Substantial breadth of spike-specific CD8+ and CD4+ T cell responses was reported after vaccination. Non-spike TCR breadth was comparable between vaccine and placebo recipients, consistent with the vaccine containing only spike.

About this clone: It has no known antigen specificity. No base qualities exist here, and no much larger clone lies one base off it. Additional DNA sequences in this sample encode the identical CDR3.

In light of the paper, this sample's treatment or condition label describes: 15 to 20 received Ad26.COV2.S at low or high dose, single or two shots; roughly five received placebo; per-sample allocation not given. Repertoires of vaccine and placebo recipients were sequenced from samples collected on day 63 after the first injection. In Cohort 1b, about two dozen adults aged 18-55 years were enrolled at a single site in Boston, USA, between 29 July and 7 August 2020. Ad26.COV2.S consisted of a replication-incompetent adenovirus type 26 vector by which a prefusion-stabilized SARS-CoV-2 spike protein from the original Wuhan strain was expressed. Deletion took 0 bases off V and 1 base off J, with a span of 14 bases between the germline ends. In the germline V gene, CDR1 corresponds to SGHRS and CDR2 to YFSETQ. From the cysteine up to the phenylalanine, the CDR3 has a length of 16 residues. Only the CDR3 DNA stays, 48 bases, in frame from base 1.

TCRbeta CDR3 regions were sequenced with the immunoSEQ Assay. After extraction, genomic DNA underwent amplification by bias-controlled multiplex PCR, followed by high-throughput sequencing. Per the source publication's procedure: To quantify the absolute abundance of each unique TCRbeta CDR3 region, sequences were collapsed and filtered. Usable DNA was measured by amplifying reference genes present in all nucleated cells, and TCRbeta template counts were normalized to that usable DNA to estimate T cell fraction. Repertoire TCRs were annotated as SARS-CoV-2-specific by exact matching of V gene, CDR3 amino acid sequence and J gene to a known reactive TCR set. The reference SARS-CoV-2 TCR set was obtained from MIRA and was filtered for enrichment in COVID-19-positive ImmuneCODE repertoires, whereby public or cross-reactive TCRs were removed. Using the MIRA antigens, annotated TCRs were further analysed by specific ORF or by position within an ORF. Breadth was defined as the number of annotated unique rearrangements divided by the total number of unique productive rearrangements, and depth was defined as the summed frequency of the annotated unique rearrangements. Group comparisons of TCR breadth used two-sided Wilcoxon rank-sum tests. Drawn from immuneACCESS, this table holds only the in-frame rearrangements with V and J called that TCRdb kept. Clones are partly lost; checked studies trace under half to an unresolved V gene and leave the rest unexplained. The DNA was the basis for D and trimming; V, J and clone size are from that table. A total of 360,000 or so clones appear in this sample, 70% to 90% of them only once. The ten top clones hold under 2% of the sample.

The chain employs TRBV5-1 and TRBJ2-7, with no confident D gene call. The sequence was collected from a person aged 18-60 years who received the Ad26.COV2.S COVID-19 vaccine or a placebo. The sequenced sample was peripheral blood, obtained in a trial of Ad26.COV2.S vaccine versus placebo. The sequenced DNA: TGCGCCAGCAGCTTGGCCGTGGGAAGGGCGTCCTACGAGCAGTACTTC. It encodes CASSLAVGRASYEQYF.